The sequence of this T cell receptor (beta chain) was determined in a study of response to subunit inactivated influenza vaccine. This CDR3 has 16 amino acids. Per the germline V gene, CDR1 is DFQATT and CDR2 is SNEGSKA (reference sequence). V was clipped by 4 bases and J by 1 base; unmatched bases: 10. Each CDR3 protein gets one entry after TCRdb re-called the RT-PCR reads with MiXCR. Of more than 450,000 distinct CDR3 sequences listed, around 8% are singletons. The V gene is TRBV20-1, the J gene TRBJ1-2, with 9 positions matching TRBD1. This clonotype was sampled from a man aged 45 to 75 who received an inactivated influenza vaccine. The sequences come from PBMCs from blood, collected less than 30 months after vaccination. CDR3 sequence reads: CSANAGTGKINYGYTF. CDR3 coding DNA: TGCAGTGCTAACGCCGGGACAGGGAAAATTAACTATGGCTACACCTTC.